This is a list of T cell receptor beta chains from one sample in a study of blood T cell repertoires in COVID-19. Some clones are missing from TCRdb's copy, which holds only in-frame ones; the method was immunoSEQ multiplex PCR. The sample contains under 30,000 clones, roughly nine tenths of which appear only once. Sequencing was done on a sample of peripheral blood. These receptors all stem from a human donor in a cohort sampled during active COVID-19. Both conserved end residues are part of each CDR3. Fields, in order: clone size, V gene, D gene, J gene, CDR3 DNA, CDR3 protein. D genes are given only for firm matches. The size field is filled for only some rows; it gives once, few, many or a size class.

NA,TRBV30,NA,TRBJ1-6,TGTGCCTGGAGACGGGTACCCTATAATTCACCCCTCCACTTT,CAWRRVPYNSPLHF
NA,TRBV5-1,NA,TRBJ1-4,TGCGCCAGCAGCGCCGGGGGGGCGCAAGGGGAAAAACTGTTTTTT,CASSAGGAQGEKLFF
NA,TRBV20-1,TRBD2,TRBJ2-2,TGCAGTGCTAGTGCGGGGGGAAGGACCGGGGAGCTGTTTTTT,CSASAGGRTGELFF
NA,TRBV27,TRBD2,TRBJ2-3,TGTGCCAGCAGTACCCCTAGGAGCGGGGGGGCGACAGATACGCAGTATTTT,CASSTPRSGGATDTQYF
once,TRBV4-2,TRBD1,TRBJ2-1,TGTGCCAGCAGCCTGGGACAGCAACTCTTCAATGAGCAGTTCTTC,CASSLGQQLFNEQFF
NA,TRBV6-5,NA,TRBJ2-5,TGTGCCAGCAGTTCGATAGATAGTAAGCAAGAGACCCAGTACTTC,CASSSIDSKQETQYF
NA,TRBV9,TRBD2,TRBJ2-5,TGTGCCAGCAGCGTTAGCGGGGGGCCACAAGAGACCCAGTACTTC,CASSVSGGPQETQYF
NA,TRBV7-9,TRBD1,TRBJ2-5,TGTGCCAGCAGCCATCGACAGGGGGCGGAGACCCAGTACTTC,CASSHRQGAETQYF
NA,TRBV7-7,NA,TRBJ2-1,TGTGCTAGCAGCTTAGCACCGGGACTTTACAATGAGCAGTTCTTC,CASSLAPGLYNEQFF
NA,TRBV4-3,NA,TRBJ2-7,TGCGCCAGCAGCCAAGTTTGGGCCGCTGAATACGAGCAGTACTTC,CASSQVWAAEYEQYF
NA,TRBV28,NA,TRBJ1-5,TGTGCCAGCAGTACCCTAGGGGTATCAGCAATGGGCAATCAGCCCCAGCATTTT,CASSTLGVSAMGNQPQHF
NA,TRBV12-3/TRBV12-4,TRBD1,TRBJ1-1,TGTGCCAGCAGATACTCAGGGGGCACTGAAGCTTTCTTT,CASRYSGGTEAFF
NA,TRBV4-1,NA,TRBJ1-5,TGCGCCAGCAGCCAAGATGGCCGTGGGGGCCATCAGCCCCAGCATTTT,CASSQDGRGGHQPQHF
few,TRBV4-3,NA,TRBJ2-5,TGCGCCAGCAGCCAAGAATTAGGGGCAGTCCAAGAGACCCAGTACTTC,CASSQELGAVQETQYF
NA,TRBV7-8,NA,TRBJ1-2,TGTGCCAGCAGCCCAGGGGCCAACTATGGCTACACCTTC,CASSPGANYGYTF
once,TRBV7-2,TRBD2,TRBJ2-5,TGTGCCAGCAGCTTAACCTGGGTAGCGGGGGGGCACCGAGAGGCCCAGTACTTC,CASSLTWVAGGHREAQYF
NA,TRBV5-4,NA,TRBJ2-1,TGTGCCAGCAGCTTGGGTAGAAATGAGCAGTTCTTC,CASSLGRNEQFF
NA,TRBV6-1,NA,TRBJ1-5,TGTGCCAGCAGTGACCCGTTGGGAACGTACAGGGTGTCGAGCAATCAGCCCCAGCATTTT,CASSDPLGTYRVSSNQPQHF
NA,TRBV5-1,NA,TRBJ2-2,TGCGCCAGCACCACGGAGGGGGGGACCGGGGAGCTGTTTTTT,CASTTEGGTGELFF
NA,TRBV28,NA,TRBJ2-7,TGTGCCAGCAGTTTAAGCCAGGTCGAGCAGTACTTC,CASSLSQVEQYF
NA,TRBV4-1,TRBD1,TRBJ1-2,TGCGCCAGCAGCCAAGGTGGTCAGGGGGCGCGGGGCTACACCTTC,CASSQGGQGARGYTF
NA,TRBV5-1,NA,TRBJ1-2,TGCGCCAGCAGCTTGGCAACCGGGGGCTATGGCTACACCTTC,CASSLATGGYGYTF
NA,TRBV19,NA,TRBJ2-5,TGTGCCAGTAGTATAGGGGCCCAAGAGACCCAGTACTTC,CASSIGAQETQYF
NA,TRBV24-1,NA,TRBJ2-3,TGTGCCACCAGTGTTCCAGGGATCGTCGCACACACAGATACGCAGTATTTT,CATSVPGIVAHTDTQYF
NA,TRBV18,NA,TRBJ2-3,TGTGCCAGCTCACCACGGAGCGCAAGCACAGATACGCAGTATTTT,CASSPRSASTDTQYF
NA,TRBV4-3,TRBD2,TRBJ2-1,TGCGCCAGCAGCACCAAGCGGGGGGATAGCTCCTACAATGAGCAGTTCTTC,CASSTKRGDSSYNEQFF
NA,TRBV6-6,TRBD1,TRBJ2-7,TGTGCCAGCAGTGCCGGGACAGGCTACGAGCAGTACTTC,CASSAGTGYEQYF
NA,TRBV20-1,NA,TRBJ2-1,TGCAGTGCTAGTGGCCCCGATCAGGGGCAGTTCTTC,CSASGPDQGQFF
NA,TRBV3-1/TRBV3-2,TRBD1,TRBJ1-2,TGTGCCAGCAGCCAAGAAAAAACCGGACAGGAGGCATATGGCTACACCTTC,CASSQEKTGQEAYGYTF
NA,TRBV2,NA,TRBJ1-5,TGTGCCAGCAGTGGCCTTGGGGGGGAAGGGCCCCAGCATTTT,CASSGLGGEGPQHF
NA,TRBV9,TRBD2,TRBJ2-5,TGTGCCAGCAGCGTAGGCGGGGGGGCTTGGGAGACCCAGTACTTC,CASSVGGGAWETQYF
NA,TRBV7-8,TRBD2,TRBJ2-5,TGTGCCAGCAGCCTGTCTAGCGGGGGACAAGAGACCCAGTACTTC,CASSLSSGGQETQYF
NA,TRBV7-3,NA,TRBJ1-6,TGTGCCAGCAGCTACGTCGAAGGAGATAATTCACCCCTCCACTTT,CASSYVEGDNSPLHF
NA,TRBV25-1,TRBD1,TRBJ2-3,TGTGCCAGCAGTAAAAAAGGGGGCTCAGATACGCAGTATTTT,CASSKKGGSDTQYF
NA,TRBV4-1,NA,TRBJ2-7,TGCGCCAGCAGCCAAGATACGGGTTCCTACGAGCAGTACTTC,CASSQDTGSYEQYF
NA,TRBV28,NA,TRBJ2-3,TGTGCCAGCAGTTTACAGGGTAGTGGTTTCACAGATACGCAGTATTTT,CASSLQGSGFTDTQYF
few,TRBV28,NA,TRBJ2-7,TGTGCCAGCGACCCCCTGGCGGGCCCGTCCTACGAGCAGTACTTC,CASDPLAGPSYEQYF
NA,TRBV2,NA,TRBJ2-3,TGTGCCTCAGGTAGAGCAGATACGCAGTATTTT,CASGRADTQYF
NA,TRBV10-3,TRBD1,TRBJ2-7,TGTGCCATCAGTTGGGACAGGGGTTACGAGCAGTACTTC,CAISWDRGYEQYF
NA,TRBV15,TRBD1,TRBJ1-3,TGTGCCACCAGCAGAGTGGGACAGGGGCGTGGAAACACCATATATTTT,CATSRVGQGRGNTIYF
NA,TRBV21-1,NA,TRBJ2-3,TGTGCCAGCAGCAAGAAAGGCAGGGTAAGTGCAGATACGCAGTATTTT,CASSKKGRVSADTQYF
few,TRBV6-2/TRBV6-3,TRBD2,TRBJ2-5,TGTGCCAGCAGTTACGGGGGGGAGCAAGAGACCCAGTACTTC,CASSYGGEQETQYF